Below, 19 T cell receptor beta chains from the same sample are listed, as sequenced in a study of blood T cells in healthy people across ages. A second PCR of 7 to 11 cycles used a sample-barcoded 5' primer and a J-beta primer mix. TCRdb fed the 5' RACE reads into MiXCR, producing one record per CDR3 protein. The sample records hundreds of thousands of distinct CDR3 sequences, 25% to 35% being singletons. The sequenced material came from blood. Receptors originate from a woman of 80 years or more in good health.

This clonotype was seen a few times. The chain carries TRBV28 and TRBJ2-7, with D perhaps being TRBD1 or TRBD2 (5 bases each). The CDR3 has 15 amino acids. Between the trimmed V and J ends, which lost 3 bases and 1 base, there was a span of 13 bases. In germline, CDR1 is MDHEN, CDR2 SYDVKM. CDR3 nucleotides: TGTGCCAGCAGTTTCCTTTTGAGGGGATCCTACGAGCAGTACTTC. This gives the protein CASSFLLRGSYEQYF. Full variable domain (rest looked up from reference TRBV28 and TRBJ2-7): DVKVTQSSRYLVKRTGEKVFLECVQDMDHENMFWYRQDPGLGLRLIYFSYDVKMKEKGDIPEGYSVSREKKERFSLILESASTNQTSMYLCASSFLLRGSYEQYFGPGTRLTVT.

Regarding this clonotype: The conserved closing phenylalanine or tryptophan is absent in this CDR3, likely reflecting a read error. The CDR3: CASSRGAVGDHLTRNYNEQFC. CDR3 bases: TGTGCCAGCAGCCGAGGAGCGGTGGGGGACCACTTAACTAGAAACTACAATGAGCAGTTCTGC. This chain connects TRBV6-1 to TRBJ2-1; perhaps D is TRBD1 or TRBD2 (5 bases each). There are 21 residues in the CDR3. V lost 6 bases to trimming and J lost 3 bases, with 33 bases between them. CDR1 is MNHNS and CDR2 is SASEGT in the germline V gene.

Only a few counts were recorded for this clonotype. With a much larger clone just one base away, this may be a read error. This chain links TRBV20-1 with TRBJ2-5; D is unclear. Germline V gives CDR1 DFQATT, CDR2 SNEGSKA (reference sequence). This CDR3 comprises 12 residues. The CDR3 reads CRAKTGQETQYF. CDR3 DNA sequence: TGCAGGGCCAAGACTGGCCAAGAGACCCAGTACTTC.

With regard to this clonotype: A junction end diverges from the germline sequence, so it may reflect a read error. V usage is TRBV5-1 and J usage is TRBJ1-2, with a possible D match to TRBD1 (5 bases). The germline CDR1 and CDR2 sequences are SGHRS and YFSETQ. This CDR3 is built from 13 residues. The chain's CDR3 is CANSLEGNYGYTF. The CDR3 DNA reads as TGCGCCAACAGCTTGGAGGGGAACTATGGCTACACCTTC.

This clonotype came up many times. The gene calls are TRBV6-2 or TRBV6-3 and TRBJ2-1; D gene ambiguous. The CDR3 is made up of 13 amino acids. Per the germline V gene, CDR1 is MNHEY and CDR2 is SVGEGT. V lost 6 bases and J lost 9, with 15 bases in between. CDR3 coding DNA: TGTGCCAGCAGAAAGTTAGACTTTGGTGAGCAGTTCTTC. It translates to CASRKLDFGEQFF.

In this sample, this clonotype turned up many times. This rearrangement joins TRBV24-1 to TRBJ1-2; weak D call: TRBD1 (5 bases). Deletions cut 5 bases from V and 6 bases from J, with 12 bases between. The CDR3 length is 13 residues. The V gene's germline CDR1 is KGHDR and CDR2 SFDVKD. Here the CDR3 reads CATSGGRGNGYTF. CDR3 coding DNA: TGTGCCACCAGTGGGGGCCGTGGCAATGGCTACACCTTC.

In its sample, this clonotype was seen a few times. With a much larger clone just one base away, this may be a read error. This chain connects TRBV7-2 to TRBJ2-5, with 9 positions matching TRBD1. The CDR3 length is 15 residues. The germline CDR1 and CDR2 sequences are SGHTA and FQGNSA. Trimming at V came to 5 bases and at J to 5 bases, leaving 9 bases not matched to a gene. The CDR3 protein is CASSRGQGIPETQYF. DNA of the CDR3: TGTGCCAGCAGCCGCGGACAGGGGATTCCGGAGACCCAGTACTTC.

There are many counts of this clonotype. CDR3 nucleotides: TGTGCCAGCTCGGCAACAGGGACGGGCACAGATACGCAGTATTTT. It specifies CASSATGTGTDTQYF. The V and J genes are TRBV18 and TRBJ2-3; weak D call: TRBD1 (6 bases). V lost 6 bases to trimming and J lost 1 base, with 14 bases between them. CDR1 KGHSH and CDR2 LQKENI come from the germline V gene. The length of the CDR3 is 15 residues.

This clonotype was counted at least ten times. This rearrangement joins TRBV15 to TRBJ2-1, with 12 positions matching TRBD2. Germline V gene data show CDR1 as LNHNV and CDR2 as YYDKDF (reference sequence). The CDR3 runs 15 residues. After removal of 1 base from V and 5 bases from J, the junction contained 0 bases not matched to a gene. CDR3 protein: CATSRGTSGNNEQFF. The CDR3 DNA reads as TGTGCCACCAGCAGAGGGACTAGCGGGAACAATGAGCAGTTCTTC.

This clonotype has at least ten counts. The chain combines TRBV7-2 with TRBJ2-1; 9 nucleotides match TRBD1. CDR1 and CDR2 (germline): SGHTA, FQGNSA. The CDR3 consists of 15 residues. The trim removed 5 bases at V and 4 bases at J, leaving 6 bases unmatched. The CDR3 DNA reads as TGTGCCAGCAGCCCCGGGACAGGGCCTTACAATGAGCAGTTCTTC. Translation: CASSPGTGPYNEQFF.

In its sample, this clonotype was seen many times. The chain links TRBV6-1 to TRBJ2-1; TRBD1 matches 7 bases. This CDR3 contains 13 residues. Germline V gene lookup returns CDR1 MNHNS and CDR2 SASEGT. J gave up 7 bases and V 8 bases, and 8 bases lay outside the gene matches. The CDR3: CASYGQVKNEQFF. The CDR3 DNA reads as TGTGCCAGCTACGGACAGGTTAAAAATGAGCAGTTCTTC.

Ten or more counts support this clonotype. The junction departs from germline at one end; a sequencing error may be responsible. The chain employs TRBV11-3 and TRBJ2-7; no clear D. Germline CDR1 SGHNT, CDR2 YENEEA. The CDR3 extends over 12 amino acids. CDR3 sequence: CASSLGFNEQYF. Written as DNA, the CDR3 is TGTGCCAGCAGCTTAGGGTTTAACGAACAGTACTTC.

This clonotype was seen repeatedly, ten times or more. This sequence joins TRBV21-1 and TRBJ2-3. TRBV21-1 is a pseudogene. The CDR3 contains 17 residues. CDR3 nucleotides: TGTGCCAGCAGCAAAGCGGGCAGACCCACTTTCACAGATACGCAGTATTTT. Protein: CASSKAGRPTFTDTQYF.

The chain employs TRBV18 and TRBJ2-3; D possibly corresponds to TRBD1 (8 bases). Trimming took 6 bases from V and 2 from J, leaving 15 bases between them. The CDR3 extends over 15 amino acids. The V gene's germline CDR1 is KGHSH and CDR2 LQKENI. The CDR3 spells CASSGGTGHTDTQYF. CDR3 nucleotide sequence: TGTGCCAGCTCGGGAGGGACAGGCCACACAGATACGCAGTATTTT.

This clonotype occurred many times. The chain recombines TRBV7-2 with TRBJ2-4, with D hard to call. V lost 5 bases and J 1 base, leaving 18 bases between the germline ends. The CDR3 extends over 17 amino acids. The germline CDR1 and CDR2 sequences are SGHTA and FQGNSA. CDR3 coding DNA: TGTGCCAGCAGCGGCCTCAAAAGCAATTTGGCCAAAAACATTCAGTACTTC. Amino acid sequence: CASSGLKSNLAKNIQYF.

The gene calls are TRBV4-1 and TRBJ2-5; tentatively, D is TRBD2 (7 bases). The CDR3 is 17 residues long. V was cut by 2 bases and J by 6 bases, with 22 bases left in between. Germline loops: CDR1 MGHRA, CDR2 YSYEKL. This CDR3 is CASSQHPQAGAPKTQYF. DNA for the CDR3: TGCGCCAGCAGCCAACACCCTCAGGCGGGGGCTCCTAAGACCCAGTACTTC.

This chain joins TRBV9 and TRBJ1-4, with D tentatively TRBD1 (6 bases). Trimming left V 3 bases short and J 10 bases short, with 16 bases between. The germline gives CDR1 SGDLS, CDR2 YYNGEE. The CDR3 runs 14 residues. CDR3 amino acids: CASSAGAVGGKLFF. The CDR3 nucleotides read TGTGCCAGCAGCGCGGGGGCAGTCGGGGGAAAACTGTTTTTT.

This clonotype was detected only a few times. A much larger clonotype is one base distant, so this may be a read error. The V gene is TRBV6-6, the J gene TRBJ2-3; possibly TRBD2 for D (5 bases). The CDR3 is 14 residues long. CDR1 and CDR2 (germline): MNHNY, SVGAGI (reference sequence). Trimming removed 5 bases at V and 4 bases at J, with 13 bases between. CDR3 sequence reads: CASSQLRTADTQYF. In DNA, the CDR3 is TGTGCCAGCAGTCAACTCCGGACTGCAGATACGCAGTATTTT.

This clonotype was counted between two and nine times. Being one base from a much bigger clone, this may be a read error. The CDR3: CASSLIAGGYNEQYF. The CDR3 DNA follows: TGCGCCAGCAGCTTGATCGCGGGGGGGTACAATGAGCAGTACTTC. This chain joins TRBV5-1 and TRBJ2-5, with TRBD2 identical over 9 bases. Germline CDR1 SGHRS, CDR2 YFSETQ. Trimming removed 1 base from V and 11 bases from J; junction bases left unmatched: 12. The CDR3 is 15 residues long.